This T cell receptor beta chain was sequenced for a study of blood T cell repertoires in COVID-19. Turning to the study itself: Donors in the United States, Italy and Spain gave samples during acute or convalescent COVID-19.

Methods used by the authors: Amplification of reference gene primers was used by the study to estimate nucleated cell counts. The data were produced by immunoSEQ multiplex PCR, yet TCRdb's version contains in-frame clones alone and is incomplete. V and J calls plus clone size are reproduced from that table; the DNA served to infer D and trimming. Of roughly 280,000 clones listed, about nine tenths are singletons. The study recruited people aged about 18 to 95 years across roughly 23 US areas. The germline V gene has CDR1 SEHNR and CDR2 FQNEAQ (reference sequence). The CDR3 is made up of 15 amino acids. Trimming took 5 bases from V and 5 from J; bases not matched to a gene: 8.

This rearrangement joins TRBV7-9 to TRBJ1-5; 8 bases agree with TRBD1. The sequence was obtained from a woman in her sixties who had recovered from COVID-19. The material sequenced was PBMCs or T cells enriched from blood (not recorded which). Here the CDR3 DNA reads TGTGCCAGCAGCCCAGGACAGGGATTTTATCAGCCCCAGCATTTT. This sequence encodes CASSPGQGFYQPQHF.